This TCR beta chain is drawn from a study of T cells after yellow fever vaccination. General study points: There was a small share of clonotypes that showed up in both the CD4 and CD8 compartments.

This clonotype was detected only a few times. The antigen remains undetermined. V was trimmed by 1 base and J by 10 bases, leaving 7 bases between them. The CDR3 is 12 amino acids. Per the germline V gene, CDR1 is SEHNR and CDR2 is FQNEAQ (reference sequence). It was through 5'RACE template switching that TCR cDNA was made, with a universal primer site and UMIs added. MiXCR, run by TCRdb on the 5' RACE reads, gives a single entry per CDR3 protein. This sample has around 340,000 distinct CDR3 sequences, with 8.7% found just once. The source is a man aged 18 to 30 who received the YFV17D yellow fever vaccine. The sample in question was PBMCs, obtained on the day of the first yellow fever vaccination. The chain couples TRBV7-9 to TRBJ1-4; D might be TRBD1 (5 bases). The DNA for the CDR3 is TGTGCCAGCAGCTTAGATGACAGAAAACTGTTTTTT. Its protein product is CASSLDDRKLFF. The full variable domain, with the rest looked up from reference TRBV7-9 and TRBJ1-4, is DTGVSQNPRHKITKRGQNVTFRCDPISEHNRLYWYRQTLGQGPEFLTYFQNEAQLEKSRLLSDRFSAERPKGSFSTLEIQRTEQGDSAMYLCASSLDDRKLFFGSGTQLSVL.